This TCR beta chain was captured by sequencing in a study of OX40 agonist ivuxolimab in advanced cancers. Study background: Those enrolled were 80% to 85% male, with a mean age of about 60 years and ages from roughly 20 to 85. Partial responses, seen in three patients, involved one hepatocellular carcinoma and two cutaneous melanomas.

Findings and limits, study-wide: Low clonal expansion, among the lowest seen, marked partial responders at 0.1-3.0 mg/kg.

Baseline, cycle 4 day 1, and cycle 7 day 1 were the blood sampling points. Comments on this clone: Antigen unknown.

CDR1 and CDR2 (germline): SQVTM, ANQGSEA. Trimming removed 7 bases at V and 0 bases at J, with 10 bases between. The CDR3 totals 13 residues. Repertoires were generated with immunoSEQ multiplex PCR, while TCRdb's copy carries only in-frame clones and drops some. The table lists approximately 18,000 clones, 60% to 70% of them singletons. Specimen: CD4+ or CD8+ T cells sorted from blood, collected in a trial of the OX40 agonist ivuxolimab. The chain has TRBV29-1 and TRBJ2-1, with a tentative D call TRBD1 (6 bases). The receptor was isolated from an adult with an advanced solid tumor such as melanoma, head and neck, liver or kidney cancer. CDR3 coding DNA: TGCAGCGGGGGGCGGAACTCCTACAATGAGCAGTTCTTC. Translation: CSGGRNSYNEQFF.